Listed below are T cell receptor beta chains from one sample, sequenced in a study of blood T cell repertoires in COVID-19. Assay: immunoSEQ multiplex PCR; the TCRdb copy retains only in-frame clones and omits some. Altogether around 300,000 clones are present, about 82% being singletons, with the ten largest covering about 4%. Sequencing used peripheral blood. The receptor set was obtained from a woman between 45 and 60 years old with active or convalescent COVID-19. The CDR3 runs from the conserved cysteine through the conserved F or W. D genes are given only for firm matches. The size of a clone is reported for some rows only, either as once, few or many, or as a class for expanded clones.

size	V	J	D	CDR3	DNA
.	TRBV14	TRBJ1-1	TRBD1	CASSQGQGAGTEAFF	TGTGCCAGCAGCCAAGGACAGGGGGCCGGCACTGAAGCTTTCTTT
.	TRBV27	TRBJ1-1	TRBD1	CASSQGTGSTEAFF	TGTGCCAGCAGTCAAGGGACAGGGAGCACTGAAGCTTTCTTT
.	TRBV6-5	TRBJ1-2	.	CASSMGREGYTF	TGTGCCAGCTCTATGGGGAGAGAAGGCTACACCTTC
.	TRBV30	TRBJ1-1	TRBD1	CAWRPGQGARAFF	TGTGCCTGGAGACCTGGACAGGGGGCAAGAGCTTTCTTT
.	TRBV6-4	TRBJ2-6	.	CASSDDGRVLSGANVLTF	TGTGCCAGCAGTGACGACGGGAGAGTTCTCTCTGGGGCCAACGTCCTGACTTTC
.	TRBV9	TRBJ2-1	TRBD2	CASSAPTSGSSEQFF	TGTGCCAGCAGCGCCCCCACTAGCGGGAGCTCTGAGCAGTTCTTC
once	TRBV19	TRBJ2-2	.	CASSIREQGGELFF	TGTGCCAGTAGTATAAGGGAGCAAGGCGGGGAGCTGTTTTTT
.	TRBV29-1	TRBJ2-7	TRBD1	CSGRQGYEQYF	TGCAGCGGGCGACAGGGCTACGAGCAGTACTTC
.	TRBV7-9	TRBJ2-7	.	CASSWGGASFDEQYF	TGTGCCAGCAGCTGGGGTGGGGCGTCTTTCGACGAGCAGTACTTC
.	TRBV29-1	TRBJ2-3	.	CSVGGQGTDTQYF	TGCAGCGTTGGTGGTCAGGGTACAGATACGCAGTATTTT
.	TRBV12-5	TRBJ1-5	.	CASARTENQPQHF	TGTGCTAGTGCCCGGACAGAAAATCAGCCCCAGCATTTT
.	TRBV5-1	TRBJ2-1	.	CASSSQYNEQFF	TGCGCCAGCAGCTCGCAGTACAATGAGCAGTTCTTC
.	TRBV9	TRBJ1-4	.	CASLPRQGGGEKLFF	TGTGCCAGCCTCCCCCGCCAGGGAGGTGGGGAAAAACTGTTTTTT
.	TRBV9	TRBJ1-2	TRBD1	CASSTPQRTGGGYTF	TGTGCCAGCAGCACGCCCCAGAGGACAGGGGGTGGCTACACCTTC